Listed here are 30 T cell receptor beta chains from one sample, sequenced in a study of cytomegalovirus exposure and HLA in healthy donors. Primers: 60 Vbeta forward and 13 Jbeta reverse. The method was immunoSEQ multiplex PCR; TCRdb's version includes in-frame clones alone and lacks a portion of them. The top ten hold around 0.22% of the sample, which has around 230,000 clones, 85% seen once. Material: PBMCs. The receptors originated from a girl aged 2 to 10 in good health and CMV-seronegative.

The chain recombines TRBV6-5 with TRBJ1-2; 7 nucleotides match TRBD1. The V gene's germline CDR1 is MNHEY and CDR2 SVGAGI. The CDR3 covers 14 residues. With 6 bases clipped from V and 4 bases from J, the junction kept 8 bases outside the gene matches. The CDR3 region is CASSRVAGGYGYTF. The CDR3 DNA sequence: TGTGCCAGCAGCCGGGTGGCAGGGGGCTATGGCTACACCTTC.

Only one count was recorded for this clone. V gene TRBV12-5 combines with J gene TRBJ1-5, with a tentative D call TRBD1 (5 bases). Trimming removed 1 base at V and 0 bases at J, with 25 bases between. The CDR3 is 21 residues long. Germline V CDR1 and CDR2: LGHNT, FRNRAP. This CDR3 is CASGLAPGHRRELRSNQPQHF. The CDR3 region has the DNA TGTGCTAGTGGTTTGGCTCCTGGACACCGGCGGGAGTTGCGTAGCAATCAGCCCCAGCATTTT.

The chain is built from TRBV6-5 and TRBJ1-1; D is perhaps TRBD1 (5 bases). Germline V lookup: CDR1 MNHEY, CDR2 SVGAGI. V lost 6 bases to trimming and J lost 4 bases, with 12 bases between them. The CDR3 is 13 amino acids. The CDR3 loop reads CASSQARGTEAFF. The DNA of the CDR3 is TGTGCCAGCAGCCAGGCAAGGGGCACTGAAGCTTTCTTT.

In this sample, this clone turned up once. The chain links TRBV11-2 to TRBJ2-5; 8 bases align to TRBD2. The CDR3 loop spans 15 amino acids. From germline, CDR1 is SGHAT and CDR2 FQNNGV. V lost 4 bases and J lost 8; bases outside the gene matches: 12. The CDR3 DNA reads as TGTGCCAGCAGCTGGGCGGGACGTGCGGGGGGAACCCAGTACTTC. Translated, it gives CASSWAGRAGGTQYF.

The chain couples TRBV19 to TRBJ2-5; D possibly corresponds to TRBD2 (6 bases). Germline assignment: CDR1 LNHDA and CDR2 SQIVND (reference sequence). This CDR3 is built from 16 residues. Trimming took 5 bases from V and 4 from J, leaving 20 bases between them. The CDR3 reads CASSPLGGVSAETQYF. DNA for the CDR3: TGTGCCAGTAGTCCCCTCGGAGGGGTATCAGCAGAGACCCAGTACTTC.

Of note for this clone: One junction end disagrees with the germline gene, perhaps due to a read error. V gene TRBV2 combines with J gene TRBJ1-1; D is possibly TRBD1 (6 bases). Looked up from germline, CDR1 is SNHLY and CDR2 is FYNNEI. The CDR3 runs to 15 residues. The DNA of the CDR3 is TGTGCCAGCAGGCTAGCAGGGGATGTGAACGCTGAAGCTTTCTTT. Protein sequence: CASRLAGDVNAEAFF.

This clone was seen only a few times. V is TRBV5-6 and J is TRBJ1-2; the D gene is possibly TRBD1 (5 bases). V lost 3 bases, J lost 1 base, and 10 bases lay in between. Germline V gene lookup returns CDR1 SGHDT and CDR2 YYEEEE. This CDR3 has 14 residues. CDR3 loop: CASSYLQVNYGYTF. The CDR3 DNA is TGTGCCAGCAGCTACCTACAGGTTAACTATGGCTACACCTTC.

The gene calls are TRBV11-2 and TRBJ1-1, with D unclear. The V gene's germline CDR1 is SGHAT and CDR2 FQNNGV. CDR3 length: 15 residues. Between the trimmed V and J ends, which lost 4 bases and 0 bases, there was a span of 12 bases. The CDR3 loop is CASSSIAGMNTEAFF. For the CDR3, the DNA is TGTGCCAGCAGCTCGATAGCCGGGATGAACACTGAAGCTTTCTTT.

The rearrangement links TRBV6-1 to TRBJ2-2; tentative D call: TRBD1 (7 bases). V lost 1 base and J lost 8, with 14 bases in between. CDR1 MNHNS and CDR2 SASEGT come from the germline V gene. CDR3 length: 15 amino acids. Here the CDR3 DNA reads TGTGCCAGCAGTGAAGACGGCAGGGGGACTGGGGAGCTGTTTTTT. Its protein is CASSEDGRGTGELFF.

The CDR3 nucleotides read TGTGCCAGCAGATCGGGTCTCCCGAATACGCAGTATTTT. Translation gives CASRSGLPNTQYF. This rearrangement joins TRBV2 to TRBJ2-3; no clear D. The V gene's germline CDR1 is SNHLY and CDR2 FYNNEI. This CDR3 is built from 13 residues. V gave up 6 bases and J gave up 7 bases, with 14 bases separating them.

The rearrangement uses TRBV6-1 and TRBJ2-7, with D maybe TRBD1 (6 bases). The CDR3 is made up of 15 amino acids. Trimming removed 3 bases at V and 3 bases at J, with 15 bases between. CDR1 is MNHNS, CDR2 SASEGT, per germline. The CDR3 DNA follows: TGTGCCAGCAGTGACGAAGTGGGACACGGCTACGAGCAGTACTTC. Its translation is CASSDEVGHGYEQYF.

The chain employs TRBV4-1 and TRBJ2-5; the D gene is possibly TRBD1 (6 bases). V gave up 2 bases and J gave up 1 base, with 14 bases separating them. Germline V gives CDR1 MGHRA, CDR2 YSYEKL. The CDR3 consists of 16 residues. DNA of the CDR3: TGCGCCAGCAGCCAAAATCCAGGGGATATCCAAGAGACCCAGTACTTC. Translation: CASSQNPGDIQETQYF.

The chain employs TRBV6-1 and TRBJ2-5, with D tentatively TRBD2 (5 bases). CDR3 length: 16 amino acids. With 4 bases removed from V and 1 base from J, the gap between germline ends came to 16 bases. The germline gives CDR1 MNHNS, CDR2 SASEGT. In DNA, the CDR3 is TGTGCCAGCAGTGCACCCTCTAAAGGGAGCCAAGAGACCCAGTACTTC. This codes for CASSAPSKGSQETQYF.

The genes are TRBV14 and TRBJ1-2; perhaps TRBD1 as D (5 bases). V dropped 4 bases and J dropped 8 bases, with 11 bases sitting between them. The V gene's germline CDR1 is SGHDN and CDR2 FVKESK. This CDR3 is built from 12 residues. The CDR3 nucleotides are TGTGCCAGCAGCCCCCAGGGCGGCGGCTACACCTTC. It codes for CASSPQGGGYTF.

V and J are TRBV25-1 and TRBJ2-2, with D tentatively TRBD1 (5 bases). Trimming left V 4 bases short and J 5 bases short, with 17 bases between. The CDR3 sequence is 16 residues long. Germline-derived CDR1 and CDR2 are MGHDK and SYGVNS. This chain's CDR3 is CASSAGRAGFTGELFF. The CDR3 nucleotides read TGTGCCAGCAGTGCAGGGCGCGCAGGATTTACCGGGGAGCTGTTTTTT.

The count of this clone is one. This chain links TRBV12-5 with TRBJ2-2; TRBD1 might be the D (5 bases). The CDR3 spans 12 residues. Trimming cost V 3 bases and J 6 bases, with 5 bases left between them. Germline V gene sequence: CDR1 LGHNT, CDR2 FRNRAP. CDR3 sequence: CASGLGAGELFF. In DNA form, the CDR3 reads TGTGCTAGTGGTTTAGGGGCCGGGGAGCTGTTTTTT.

The V gene is TRBV7-9, the J gene TRBJ2-7; maybe TRBD1 (5 bases). CDR1 SEHNR and CDR2 FQNEAQ come from the germline V gene (reference sequence). There are 13 residues in the CDR3. The V end lost 1 base, the J end lost 5 bases, and 9 bases lay between the germline ends. For the CDR3, the DNA is TGTGCCAGCAGCTTAGGCAGGGTAAACGAGCAGTACTTC. It specifies CASSLGRVNEQYF.

The rearrangement links TRBV29-1 to TRBJ2-1; TRBD2 matches at 10 bases. The CDR3 extends over 16 amino acids. In germline, CDR1 is SQVTM, CDR2 ANQGSEA. After removal of 6 bases from V and 1 base from J, the junction contained 9 bases not matched to a gene. CDR3 DNA: TGCAGCGTGGCCGCGGAAGCGGGAGGGTCCTACAATGAGCAGTTCTTC. It encodes CSVAAEAGGSYNEQFF.

Only one count was recorded for this clone. The chain employs TRBV7-9 and TRBJ2-7, with D perhaps matching TRBD1 (6 bases). This CDR3 spans 15 amino acids. Trimming took off 5 bases at V and 2 bases at J, with 16 bases between the two ends. Germline V CDR1 and CDR2: SEHNR, FQNEAQ (reference sequence). The chain's CDR3 is CASSDTGQHPYEQYF. In DNA, the CDR3 is TGTGCCAGCAGCGATACAGGGCAACATCCCTACGAGCAGTACTTC.

The genes are TRBV5-1 and TRBJ2-7, with 9 bases that match TRBD1. In germline, CDR1 is SGHRS, CDR2 YFSETQ. The V segment lost 4 bases and the J segment 4 bases; nucleotides outside the gene matches: 6. There are 14 residues in the CDR3. DNA for the CDR3: TGCGCCAGCAGCGTCCGGGACAGGGAATACGAGCAGTACTTC. The encoded protein is CASSVRDREYEQYF.

This chain connects TRBV18 to TRBJ1-2; D call uncertain. From germline, CDR1 is KGHSH and CDR2 LQKENI. Deletions cut 0 bases from V and 4 bases from J, with 6 bases between. CDR3 length: 13 amino acids. For the CDR3, the DNA is TGTGCCAGCTCACCACCCATCGGCTATGGCTACACCTTC. Protein product: CASSPPIGYGYTF.

This chain links TRBV5-1 with TRBJ1-1; unclear D gene. CDR1 is SGHRS, CDR2 YFSETQ, per germline. V shed 5 bases and J shed 1 base, with 15 bases lying between them. CDR3 size: 15 residues. CDR3 nucleotides: TGCGCCAGCAGTCGCGCCGGAGACTCGAACACTGAAGCTTTCTTT. It encodes CASSRAGDSNTEAFF.

This chain links TRBV6-9 with TRBJ2-2; 7 bases line up with TRBD2. This CDR3 comprises 17 residues. Germline values: CDR1 MNHGY, CDR2 SVAAGI. Trimming took 3 bases from V and 2 from J; bases not matched to a gene: 9. In nucleotides, the CDR3 is TGTGCCAGCAGTTACGGCGGACTAGGGCGAAACACCGGGGAGCTGTTTTTT. It encodes CASSYGGLGRNTGELFF.

The rearrangement links TRBV6-1 to TRBJ1-2; 7 nucleotides align to TRBD1. The CDR3 is made up of 14 amino acids. From germline, CDR1 is MNHNS and CDR2 SASEGT. V was clipped by 3 bases and J by 7 bases; unmatched bases: 8. CDR3 nucleotide sequence: TGTGCCAGCAGTGATTGGACAGGTAAAACTGGCTACACCTTC. This sequence encodes CASSDWTGKTGYTF.

V gene TRBV19 combines with J gene TRBJ2-3; 7 bases match TRBD1. The germline CDR1 and CDR2 sequences are LNHDA and SQIVND (reference sequence). This CDR3 is built from 16 residues. J gave up 4 bases and V 5 bases, and 12 bases lay outside the gene matches. The CDR3 spells CASSSPDRAMPDTQYF. The CDR3 region has the DNA TGTGCCAGTAGTTCCCCCGACAGGGCGATGCCAGATACGCAGTATTTT. The variable domain in full, with the rest retrieved from reference TRBV19 and TRBJ2-3, is DGGITQSPKYLFRKEGQNVTLSCEQNLNHDAMYWYRQDPGQGLRLIYYSQIVNDFQKGDIAEGYSVSREKKESFPLTVTSAQKNPTAFYLCASSSPDRAMPDTQYFGPGTRLTVL.

This rearrangement joins TRBV2 to TRBJ2-6; no firm D call. The CDR3 is made up of 15 amino acids. The germline CDR1 and CDR2 sequences are SNHLY and FYNNEI. V was shortened by 2 bases and J by 1 base, with 6 bases between the two germline ends. CDR3 protein: CASSEIQSGANVLTF. For the CDR3, the DNA is TGTGCCAGCAGTGAAATACAGTCTGGGGCCAACGTCCTGACTTTC.

This clone was picked up a small number of times. For the CDR3, the DNA is TGTGCCTGGACCCGGGACAGCTATGGCTACACCTTC. Encoded protein: CAWTRDSYGYTF. The chain is built from TRBV30 and TRBJ1-2, with 7 bases that match TRBD1. The CDR3 totals 12 residues. Germline-derived CDR1 and CDR2 are GTSNPN and SVGIG (reference sequence). V gave up 4 bases and J gave up 4 bases; unmatched junction bases: 3.

The CDR3 here is CAFLAGGLTDTQYF. DNA of the CDR3: TGTGCCTTCTTAGCGGGAGGGTTAACAGATACGCAGTATTTT. The chain links TRBV30 to TRBJ2-3; 11 positions agree with TRBD2. CDR3 length: 14 amino acids. Germline values: CDR1 GTSNPN, CDR2 SVGIG (reference sequence). V shed 7 bases and J 3 bases; nucleotides not matched to a gene: 6.

The rearrangement links TRBV6-6 to TRBJ2-7, with D perhaps matching TRBD1 (5 bases). Germline assignment: CDR1 MNHNY and CDR2 SVGAGI (reference sequence). Between the trimmed V and J ends, which lost 4 bases and 5 bases, there was a span of 15 bases. The CDR3 runs 14 residues. CDR3 coding DNA: TGTGCCAGCAGTTCCCGAGACAGTATCGACGAGCAGTACTTC. This codes for CASSSRDSIDEQYF.

The gene calls are TRBV5-6 and TRBJ1-3, with 9 bases lining up with TRBD1. The CDR3 loop spans 17 amino acids. J lost 4 bases, V lost 2 bases, and 10 bases had no gene match. CDR1 SGHDT and CDR2 YYEEEE come from the germline V gene. CDR3 nucleotides: TGTGCCAGCAGCTTTCGGTCGTGGGGGACAGGGGGAAACACCATATATTTT. Amino acid sequence: CASSFRSWGTGGNTIYF. Supplemented by reference TRBV5-6 and TRBJ1-3, the full variable domain reads DAGVTQSPTHLIKTRGQQVTLRCSPKSGHDTVSWYQQALGQGPQFIFQYYEEEERQRGNFPDRFSGHQFPNYSSELNVNALLLGDSALYLCASSFRSWGTGGNTIYFGEGSWLTVV.